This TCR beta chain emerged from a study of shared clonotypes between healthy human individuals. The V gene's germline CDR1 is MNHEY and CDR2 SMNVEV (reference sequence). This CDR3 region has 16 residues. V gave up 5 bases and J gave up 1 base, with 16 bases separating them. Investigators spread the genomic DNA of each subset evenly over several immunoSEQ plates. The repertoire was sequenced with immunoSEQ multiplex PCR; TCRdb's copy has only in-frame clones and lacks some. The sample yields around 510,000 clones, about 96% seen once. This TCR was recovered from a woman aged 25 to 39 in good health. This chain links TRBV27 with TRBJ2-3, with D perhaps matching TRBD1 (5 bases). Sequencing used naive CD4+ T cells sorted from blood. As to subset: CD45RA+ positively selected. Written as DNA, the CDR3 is TGTGCCAGCAGTCCCTCAGGGTGGTACGGCACAGATACGCAGTATTTT. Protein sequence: CASSPSGWYGTDTQYF.